This T cell receptor (beta chain) was found in a study of cytomegalovirus exposure and HLA in healthy donors. As to this clone: Its antigen remains unknown.

Sequencing used immunoSEQ multiplex PCR; TCRdb keeps in-frame clones, though not all of them. The data contain 120,000 to 150,000 clones, 91% of them seen just once; the ten biggest clones take up 0.6% to 0.8%. Study observations and caveats: Three chains linked to CMV were shown in vitro to be specific for CMV antigens. Usually a TCR sequence was rare, but some public TCRs were found in many donors.

This receptor was taken from a man younger than 35 in good health and CMV-seronegative. The sequenced material came from PBMCs.

The DNA of the CDR3 is TGTGCCCCACCAGCAAGGGACATCTCCTACAATGAGCAGTTCTTC. Protein sequence: CAPPARDISYNEQFF. This chain uses TRBV15 with TRBJ2-1, with D perhaps matching TRBD1 (6 bases). Germline loops: CDR1 LNHNV, CDR2 YYDKDF (reference sequence). Trimming removed 11 bases at V and 0 bases at J, with 17 bases between. This CDR3 comprises 15 residues.